These 3 T cell receptor beta chains were sequenced from one sample in a study of blood T cell repertoires in COVID-19. Sequenced by immunoSEQ multiplex PCR; TCRdb stores in-frame clones only, minus some. The profile shows about 63,000 clones, about 76% of them singletons. The source material was peripheral blood. The receptors stem from a woman aged 80 or over with acute or convalescent COVID-19.

This chain uses TRBV2 with TRBJ2-3, with D perhaps matching TRBD1 (5 bases). The CDR3 spans 13 residues. Per the germline V gene, CDR1 is SNHLY and CDR2 is FYNNEI. V was pared by 6 bases and J by 2 bases, with 9 bases between. CDR3 coding DNA: TGTGCCAGCAGGGTCAGGGCCACAGATACGCAGTATTTT. It translates to CASRVRATDTQYF.

This chain connects TRBV15 to TRBJ2-3, with TRBD2 matching over 9 bases. CDR1 and CDR2 from the germline V gene are LNHNV and YYDKDF (reference sequence). CDR3 length equals 18 residues. V dropped 0 bases and J dropped 2; count of bases not matched to a gene: 9. The CDR3 protein is CATSRERLSGRSTDTQYF. The DNA of the CDR3 is TGTGCCACCAGCAGAGAACGCCTAAGCGGGAGGTCCACAGATACGCAGTATTTT.

V usage is TRBV30 and J usage is TRBJ1-5, with 9 bases lining up with TRBD1. The CDR3 consists of 15 residues. The V gene end was trimmed by 3 bases and the J gene end by 9 bases; junction bases not matched to a gene: 12. CDR1 is GTSNPN, CDR2 SVGIG, per germline (reference sequence). CDR3 sequence reads: CAWSATGGGPGPQHF. The CDR3 DNA sequence: TGTGCCTGGAGCGCTACAGGGGGCGGGCCGGGGCCCCAGCATTTT.